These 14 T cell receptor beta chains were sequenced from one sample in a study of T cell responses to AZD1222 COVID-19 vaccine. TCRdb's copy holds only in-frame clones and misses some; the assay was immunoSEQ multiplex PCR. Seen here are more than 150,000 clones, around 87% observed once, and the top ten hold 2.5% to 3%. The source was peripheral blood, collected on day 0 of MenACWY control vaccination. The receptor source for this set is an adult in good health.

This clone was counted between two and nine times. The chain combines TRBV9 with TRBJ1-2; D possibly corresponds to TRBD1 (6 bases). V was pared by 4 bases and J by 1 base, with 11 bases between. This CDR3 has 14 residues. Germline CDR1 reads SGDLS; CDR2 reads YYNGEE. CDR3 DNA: TGTGCCAGCAGCTCACAGGGAGTTAACTATGGCTACACCTTC. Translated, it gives CASSSQGVNYGYTF.

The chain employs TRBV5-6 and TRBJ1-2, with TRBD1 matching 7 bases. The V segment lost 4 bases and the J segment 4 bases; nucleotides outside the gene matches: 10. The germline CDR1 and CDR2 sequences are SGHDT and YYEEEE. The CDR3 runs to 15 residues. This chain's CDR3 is CASSGRDSLTYGYTF. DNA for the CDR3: TGTGCCAGCAGCGGCCGGGACAGCTTAACCTATGGCTACACCTTC. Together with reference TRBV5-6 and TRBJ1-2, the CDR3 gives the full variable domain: DAGVTQSPTHLIKTRGQQVTLRCSPKSGHDTVSWYQQALGQGPQFIFQYYEEEERQRGNFPDRFSGHQFPNYSSELNVNALLLGDSALYLCASSGRDSLTYGYTFGSGTRLTVV.

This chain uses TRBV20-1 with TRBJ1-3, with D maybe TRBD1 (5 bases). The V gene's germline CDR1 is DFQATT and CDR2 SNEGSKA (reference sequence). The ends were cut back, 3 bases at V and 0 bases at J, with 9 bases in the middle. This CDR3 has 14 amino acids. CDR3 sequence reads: CSASNRNSGNTIYF. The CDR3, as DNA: TGCAGTGCTAGTAACAGGAACTCTGGAAACACCATATATTTT.

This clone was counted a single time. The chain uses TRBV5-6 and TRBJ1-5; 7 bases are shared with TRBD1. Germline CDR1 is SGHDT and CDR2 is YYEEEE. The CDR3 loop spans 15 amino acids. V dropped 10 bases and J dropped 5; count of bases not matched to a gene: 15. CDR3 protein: CASSAGGGSHQPQHF. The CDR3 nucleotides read TGTGCCTCTTCTGCAGGAGGGGGCTCCCATCAGCCCCAGCATTTT.

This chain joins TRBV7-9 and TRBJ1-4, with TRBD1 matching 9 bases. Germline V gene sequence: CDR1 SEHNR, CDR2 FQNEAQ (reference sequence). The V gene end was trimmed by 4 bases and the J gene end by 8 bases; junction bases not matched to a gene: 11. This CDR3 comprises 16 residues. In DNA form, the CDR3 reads TGTGCCAGCAGCTCCCCTACCGGGACAGGGCGGGAAAAACTGTTTTTT. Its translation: CASSSPTGTGREKLFF.

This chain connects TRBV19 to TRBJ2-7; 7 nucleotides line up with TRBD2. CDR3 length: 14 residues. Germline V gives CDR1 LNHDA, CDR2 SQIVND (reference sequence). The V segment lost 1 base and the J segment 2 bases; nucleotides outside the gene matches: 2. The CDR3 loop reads CASSIGGGAYEQYF. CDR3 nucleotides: TGTGCCAGTAGTATAGGCGGGGGAGCCTACGAGCAGTACTTC.

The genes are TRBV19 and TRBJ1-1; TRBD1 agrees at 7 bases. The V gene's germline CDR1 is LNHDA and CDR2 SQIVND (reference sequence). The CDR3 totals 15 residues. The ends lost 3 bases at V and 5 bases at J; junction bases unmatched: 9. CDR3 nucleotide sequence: TGTGCCAGTAGTATCCGACAGGGAAGTCAGACTGAAGCTTTCTTT. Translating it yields CASSIRQGSQTEAFF.

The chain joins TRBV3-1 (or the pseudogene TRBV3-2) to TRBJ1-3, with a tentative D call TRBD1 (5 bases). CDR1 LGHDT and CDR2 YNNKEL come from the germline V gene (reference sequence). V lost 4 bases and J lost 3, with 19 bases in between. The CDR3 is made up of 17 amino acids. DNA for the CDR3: TGTGCCAGCAGCCTCCTAATTGGGGGGGGTGATGGAAACACCATATATTTT. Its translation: CASSLLIGGGDGNTIYF.

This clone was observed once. The CDR3 is CASSLGMADEQYF. CDR3 nucleotides: TGTGCCAGCAGTTTGGGGATGGCGGACGAGCAGTACTTC. The chain combines TRBV28 with TRBJ2-7; D is ambiguous. In germline, CDR1 is MDHEN, CDR2 SYDVKM. Trimming cost V 3 bases and J 5 bases, with 11 bases left between them. This CDR3 spans 13 amino acids.

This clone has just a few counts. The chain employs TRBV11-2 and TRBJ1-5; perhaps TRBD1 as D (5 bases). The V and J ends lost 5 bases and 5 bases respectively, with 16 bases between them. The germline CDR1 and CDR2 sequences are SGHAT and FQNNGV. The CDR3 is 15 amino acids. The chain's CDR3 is CASSTQSGADQPQHF. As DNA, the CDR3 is TGTGCCAGCAGCACCCAATCCGGGGCGGATCAGCCCCAGCATTTT.

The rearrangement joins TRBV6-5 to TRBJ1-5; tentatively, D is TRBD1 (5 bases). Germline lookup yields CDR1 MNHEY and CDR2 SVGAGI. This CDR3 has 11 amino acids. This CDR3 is CVNQGNQPQHF. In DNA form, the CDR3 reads TGTGTAAATCAGGGAAATCAGCCCCAGCATTTT.

In nucleotides, the CDR3 is TGTGCCAGCAGAGCAGGACCGAGCTCTGGAAACACCATATATTTT. Its protein is CASRAGPSSGNTIYF. The chain joins TRBV7-9 to TRBJ1-3; D uncertain. This CDR3 region has 15 residues. Germline CDR1 SEHNR, CDR2 FQNEAQ (reference sequence). V was shortened by 6 bases and J by 0 bases, with 12 bases between the two germline ends.

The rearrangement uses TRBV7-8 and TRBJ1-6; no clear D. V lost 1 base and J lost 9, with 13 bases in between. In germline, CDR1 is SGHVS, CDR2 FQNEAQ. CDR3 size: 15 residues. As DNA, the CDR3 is TGTGCCAGCAGCTTAGATGCCCCTTCTGGTTCACCCCTCCACTTT. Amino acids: CASSLDAPSGSPLHF.

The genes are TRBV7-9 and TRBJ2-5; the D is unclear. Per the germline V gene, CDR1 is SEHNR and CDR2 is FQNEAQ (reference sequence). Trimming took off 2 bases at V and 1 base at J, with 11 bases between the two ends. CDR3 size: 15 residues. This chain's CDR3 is CASSLLPAVQETQYF. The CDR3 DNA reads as TGTGCCAGCAGCTTACTCCCGGCGGTCCAAGAGACCCAGTACTTC.